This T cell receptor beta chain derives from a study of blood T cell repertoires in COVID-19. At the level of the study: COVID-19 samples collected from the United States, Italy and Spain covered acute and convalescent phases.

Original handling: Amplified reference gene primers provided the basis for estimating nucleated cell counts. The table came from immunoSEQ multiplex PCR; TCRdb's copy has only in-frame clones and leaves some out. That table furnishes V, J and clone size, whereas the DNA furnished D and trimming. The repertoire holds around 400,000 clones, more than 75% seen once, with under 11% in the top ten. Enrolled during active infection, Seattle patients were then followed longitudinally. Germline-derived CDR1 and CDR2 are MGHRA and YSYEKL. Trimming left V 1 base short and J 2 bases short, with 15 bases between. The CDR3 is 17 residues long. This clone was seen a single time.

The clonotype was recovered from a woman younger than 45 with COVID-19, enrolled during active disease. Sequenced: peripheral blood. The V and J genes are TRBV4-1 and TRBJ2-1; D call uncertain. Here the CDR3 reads CASSQGHIPGAYNEQFF. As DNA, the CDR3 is TGCGCCAGCAGCCAAGGACATATTCCTGGCGCCTACAATGAGCAGTTCTTC.